This T cell receptor beta chain derives from a study of spatial heterogeneity in lung cancer. Overall study context: The 72 donors had untreated early-stage non-small cell lung cancer. Sequencing of follow-up PBMC samples took place when they were available, at a median of approximately 25 months after resection.

At least ten counts were recorded for this clonotype. Germline CDR1 reads DFQATT; CDR2 reads SNEGSKA (reference sequence). Between the trimmed V and J ends, which lost 1 base and 3 bases, there was a span of 6 bases. The CDR3 is 12 residues long. TCRdb called the 5' RACE reads again in MiXCR, with one record for every CDR3 protein. The sample carries about 36,000 distinct CDR3 sequences, approximately 8% recorded once. Time point indicated: blood at routine non-recurrence follow-up after resection. Whole RNA, which was extracted from tumor, nontumor lung tissue or frozen PBMC, was sequenced without any cell sorting.

The chain has TRBV20-1 and TRBJ1-1, with TRBD1 as a possible D gene (6 bases). The sequencing here drew on PBMCs, taken at follow-up. This TCR came from a male donor with early-stage non-small cell lung cancer. CDR3 nucleotide sequence: TGCAGTGCTAGAGCAGGGGACACTGAAGCTTTCTTT. Its translation is CSARAGDTEAFF.